This T cell receptor (beta chain) was identified in a study of blood T cell repertoires in COVID-19. Study summary: In each case, the material was cDNA or gDNA derived from T cells, B-cell-depleted T cells, or PBMCs.

Trimming at V came to 8 bases and at J to 4 bases, leaving 16 bases not matched to a gene. This CDR3 is 18 amino acids long. Germline V gene data show CDR1 as WNHNN and CDR2 as SYGVQD (reference sequence). Authors' analysis steps: It was from reference gene primer amplification that nucleated cell counts were estimated. TCRdb's table, derived via immunoSEQ multiplex PCR, lists solely in-frame clones and lacks some. Clone size and V and J calls were adopted from that table, with D and trimming inferred from the DNA. The table has tens of thousands of clones, about nine tenths seen once; the top ten hold 3.5% to 4.5%.

This TCR was sampled from a human donor in a cohort sampled during active COVID-19. The chain joins TRBV10-1 to TRBJ2-6; TRBD2 aligns across 8 bases. Sample: peripheral blood. CDR3 residues: CASSREGLTKTGANVLTF. The CDR3 DNA sequence: TGCGCCAGCTCACGGGAGGGACTGACTAAGACCGGGGCCAACGTCCTGACTTTC.